Listed here are 27 T cell receptor beta chains from one sample, sequenced in a study of T cell responses to AZD1222 COVID-19 vaccine. Produced via immunoSEQ multiplex PCR; TCRdb's table is partial and in-frame only. The sample records around 100,000 clones, more than 75% being singletons. Sequencing used peripheral blood, obtained on day 0 of MenACWY control vaccination. Source of these receptors: an adult in good health.

This clone occurred once. Different DNA sequences within this sample yield the same CDR3. V is TRBV5-1 and J is TRBJ2-1, with D perhaps TRBD1 or TRBD2 (5 bases each). From germline, CDR1 is SGHRS and CDR2 YFSETQ. The CDR3 sequence is 15 residues long. The V end lost 0 bases, the J end lost 0 bases, and 7 bases lay between the germline ends. CDR3 in DNA: TGCGCCAGCAGCTTGGTTGGGGGCTCCTACAATGAGCAGTTCTTC. Its translation is CASSLVGGSYNEQFF.

The chain combines TRBV10-3 with TRBJ1-2; D uncertain. Germline CDR1 reads ENHRY; CDR2 reads SYGVKD. The CDR3 is 13 residues long. Deletions cut 10 bases from V and 7 bases from J, with 19 bases between. CDR3 nucleotides: TGTGCCACCTTCCCATTGGAAGGTGTTGGCTACACCTTC. Its translation is CATFPLEGVGYTF.

The genes are TRBV5-1 and TRBJ2-3, with 7 bases identical to TRBD2. The germline gives CDR1 SGHRS, CDR2 YFSETQ. This CDR3 spans 15 amino acids. V was clipped by 0 bases and J by 5 bases; unmatched bases: 6. The CDR3 spells CASSLDRGGRDTQYF. CDR3 DNA sequence: TGCGCCAGCAGCTTGGACCGGGGAGGGCGAGATACGCAGTATTTT.

The rearrangement joins TRBV7-9 to TRBJ1-5, with D unclear. CDR1 SEHNR and CDR2 FQNEAQ come from the germline V gene (reference sequence). The germline V and J ends were trimmed by 5 bases and 4 bases, with 6 bases remaining between them. This CDR3 is built from 12 residues. CDR3 sequence (DNA): TGTGCCAGCAGCGAGGGAAATCAGCCCCAGCATTTT. This codes for CASSEGNQPQHF.

Many counts were recorded for this clone. The chain has TRBV18 and TRBJ2-1; the D is unclear. V lost 4 bases and J lost 7, with 11 bases in between. Germline V gives CDR1 KGHSH, CDR2 LQKENI. The CDR3 has 13 residues. The CDR3 here is CASSLLQGNEQFF. In nucleotides, the CDR3 is TGTGCCAGCTCACTTCTACAAGGTAATGAGCAGTTCTTC.

V usage is TRBV5-4 and J usage is TRBJ2-7, with TRBD1 matching 8 bases. CDR3 size: 16 residues. Germline-derived CDR1 and CDR2 are SGHNT and YYREEE (reference sequence). The V gene end was trimmed by 2 bases and the J gene end by 2 bases; junction bases not matched to a gene: 9. The CDR3 coding sequence is TGTGCCAGCAGCTTCGGGTCCGGGACAGGTCCCTACGAGCAGTACTTC. This codes for CASSFGSGTGPYEQYF.

The chain links TRBV6-5 to TRBJ1-2; TRBD1 agrees at 8 bases. With 7 bases clipped from V and 6 bases from J, the junction kept 4 bases outside the gene matches. This CDR3 spans 12 amino acids. The germline CDR1 and CDR2 sequences are MNHEY and SVGAGI. In nucleotides, the CDR3 is TGTGCCAGCACGCGGACAGGGCATGGCTACACCTTC. Its translation: CASTRTGHGYTF.

The chain is built from TRBV7-2 and TRBJ2-6, with D possibly called TRBD1 or TRBD2 (5 bases each). Germline CDR1 reads SGHTA; CDR2 reads FQGNSA. Trimming cost V 5 bases and J 2 bases, with 10 bases left between them. CDR3 length: 15 amino acids. CDR3 residues: CASSPRGAGANVLTF. Written as DNA, the CDR3 is TGTGCCAGCAGCCCCCGAGGGGCTGGGGCCAACGTCCTGACTTTC.

V usage is TRBV11-2 and J usage is TRBJ2-2; a possible D gene is TRBD2 (5 bases). The V end was cut by 3 bases, the J end by 4 bases, with 9 bases between. The CDR3 has 14 amino acids. The germline gives CDR1 SGHAT, CDR2 FQNNGV. The CDR3 nucleotides read TGTGCCAGCAGCTTTACTAGTGTCACCGGGGAGCTGTTTTTT. This translates into CASSFTSVTGELFF.

V gene TRBV12-3 or TRBV12-4 combines with J gene TRBJ2-7; 7 bases line up with TRBD2. After removal of 8 bases from V and 2 bases from J, the junction contained 6 bases not matched to a gene. The CDR3 totals 13 residues. The CDR3 reads CASPSGGAYEQYF. The DNA for the CDR3 is TGTGCCAGCCCGTCGGGGGGAGCCTACGAGCAGTACTTC.

The rearrangement uses TRBV30 and TRBJ1-4, with D perhaps matching TRBD1 (5 bases). The germline V gene encodes CDR1 GTSNPN and CDR2 SVGIG (reference sequence). This CDR3 has 13 residues. The V end was cut by 3 bases, the J end by 3 bases, with 8 bases between. CDR3 nucleotides: TGTGCCTGGAGCGGGGCTTCTAATGAAAAACTGTTTTTT. This sequence encodes CAWSGASNEKLFF.

This clone was detected only a few times. The chain has TRBV10-3 and TRBJ1-1, with D unclear. Germline V CDR1 and CDR2: ENHRY, SYGVKD. The CDR3 sequence is 13 residues long. Trimming cost V 1 base and J 10 bases, with 13 bases left between them. The CDR3 region is CAISELGNRGAFF. The CDR3 DNA reads as TGTGCCATCAGTGAGTTAGGGAACCGAGGAGCTTTCTTT.

This chain uses TRBV19 with TRBJ2-7, with D uncertain. CDR1 and CDR2 from the germline V gene are LNHDA and SQIVND (reference sequence). The CDR3 consists of 13 residues. V dropped 3 bases and J dropped 2 bases, with 8 bases sitting between them. The CDR3 protein is CASSIRDAYEQYF. The CDR3 DNA is TGTGCCAGTAGTATCCGAGACGCCTACGAGCAGTACTTC.

The J gene is TRBJ2-4, the V gene TRBV24-1; TRBD2 agrees at 9 bases. J lost 3 bases, V lost 4 bases, and 12 bases had no gene match. Germline CDR1 reads KGHDR; CDR2 reads SFDVKD. The CDR3 contains 18 residues. CDR3 coding DNA: TGTGCCACCAGTGACCCCCTGGGGGCGGGAGGGGACAAAAACATTCAGTACTTC. Translation gives CATSDPLGAGGDKNIQYF.

The V call is TRBV4-2, the J call TRBJ1-1, with D unresolved. The CDR3 covers 13 residues. Germline CDR1 and CDR2: LGHNA and YNFKEQ. Trimming cost V 3 bases and J 11 bases, with 16 bases left between them. CDR3 bases: TGTGCCAGCAGCCACCCCGCGAGTCTTTACGCTTTCTTT. Protein product: CASSHPASLYAFF.

The gene calls are TRBV2 and TRBJ1-1; 7 nucleotides line up with TRBD1. CDR3 length equals 15 residues. V lost 6 bases, J lost 2 bases, and 9 bases stayed unmatched. Germline V gives CDR1 SNHLY, CDR2 FYNNEI. In DNA form, the CDR3 reads TGTGCCAGCAGCGAACCCGACAGGGATAACACTGAAGCTTTCTTT. Translated: CASSEPDRDNTEAFF.

The V gene is TRBV28, the J gene TRBJ2-1, with TRBD2 matching 7 bases. V was pared by 4 bases and J by 8 bases, with 5 bases of the junction left unmatched. This CDR3 is 13 amino acids long. Germline CDR1 reads MDHEN; CDR2 reads SYDVKM. The CDR3 protein is CASSSGGGYEQFF. CDR3 coding DNA: TGTGCCAGCAGTTCTGGGGGGGGGTATGAGCAGTTCTTC.

The chain recombines TRBV7-2 with TRBJ1-4, with D possibly matching TRBD1 (6 bases). Germline assignment: CDR1 SGHTA and CDR2 FQGNSA. V lost 4 bases, J lost 8 bases, and 11 bases lay in between. The CDR3 totals 13 residues. The CDR3, as DNA: TGTGCCAGCAGCTATAATACAGGGGAAAAACTGTTTTTT. Translation gives CASSYNTGEKLFF.

The genes are TRBV23-1 and TRBJ2-2, with unresolved D. TRBV23-1 is an ORF, and what it does is uncertain. CDR3 length: 15 residues. The V end was cut by 2 bases, the J end by 1 base, with 8 bases between. CDR3 sequence (DNA): TGCGCCAGCAGTCAAGGTACAGTGAACACCGGGGAGCTGTTTTTT. Translating gives CASSQGTVNTGELFF.

This clone has only one observation. The chain uses TRBV19 and TRBJ2-7; D unclear. The germline gives CDR1 LNHDA, CDR2 SQIVND (reference sequence). This CDR3 region has 14 residues. V was clipped by 1 base and J by 3 bases, with 10 bases between them. The CDR3 DNA follows: TGTGCCAGTAGTATAGGGGTTTATGTCTACGAGCAGTACTTC. This codes for CASSIGVYVYEQYF.

The J gene is TRBJ2-3, the V gene TRBV5-8; 13 positions agree with TRBD2. Germline CDR1 is SGHTS and CDR2 is YDEGEE. This CDR3 spans 18 amino acids. The V and J ends lost 3 bases and 2 bases, in that order; junction bases with no gene match: 9. CDR3 coding DNA: TGTGCCAGCAGCTGGATCGGACTAGCGGGAGCCTCCACAGATACGCAGTATTTT. It codes for CASSWIGLAGASTDTQYF.

The rearrangement links TRBV7-2 to TRBJ1-2; possibly TRBD1 for D (6 bases). Trimming shortened V by 5 bases and J by 0 bases, and 13 bases separated the two germline ends. The CDR3 extends over 15 amino acids. Germline V gives CDR1 SGHTA, CDR2 FQGNSA. CDR3 DNA sequence: TGTGCCAGCAGCAGCACAGGGCTAGCTAACTATGGCTACACCTTC. Residues: CASSSTGLANYGYTF.

This clone came up a few times. This chain's CDR3 is CATSRSRGSGTGELFF. The CDR3 coding sequence is TGTGCCACCAGCAGATCGAGAGGTTCGGGGACCGGGGAGCTGTTTTTT. The chain has TRBV15 and TRBJ2-2, with D perhaps matching TRBD2 (5 bases). The germline V gene has CDR1 LNHNV and CDR2 YYDKDF (reference sequence). V was trimmed by 2 bases and J by 5 bases, leaving 15 bases between them. The CDR3 has 16 residues.

A single count supports this clone. V is TRBV7-9 and J is TRBJ2-3; possible D gene TRBD1, 5 bases. Per the germline V gene, CDR1 is SEHNR and CDR2 is FQNEAQ (reference sequence). The V end was cut by 3 bases, the J end by 2 bases, with 21 bases between. This CDR3 has 18 amino acids. The CDR3 region is CASSLGLVAPSYTDTQYF. For the CDR3, the DNA is TGTGCCAGCAGCTTGGGGCTCGTAGCCCCATCTTACACAGATACGCAGTATTTT.

The gene calls are TRBV4-3 and TRBJ1-5; no definite D call. This CDR3 has 18 amino acids. CDR1 LGHNA and CDR2 YSLEER come from the germline V gene. V was cut by 0 bases and J by 4 bases, with 19 bases left in between. CDR3 coding DNA: TGCGCCAGCAGCCAAGATCTGGACCTACTCGAAGCAAATCAGCCCCAGCATTTT. Its translation: CASSQDLDLLEANQPQHF.

The sample holds one count of this clone. J is TRBJ1-4 and V is TRBV7-2; D might be TRBD1 (5 bases). The CDR3 sequence is 17 residues long. CDR1 SGHTA and CDR2 FQGNSA come from the germline V gene. V was shortened by 4 bases and J by 7 bases, with 22 bases between the two germline ends. The CDR3 coding sequence is TGTGCCAGCAGCTCAATGCGGGGCGCAGGGCGGAGTGAAAAACTGTTTTTT. Its protein is CASSSMRGAGRSEKLFF.

J is TRBJ2-7 and V is TRBV18; TRBD2 is a possible D gene (7 bases). Trimming took off 3 bases at V and 2 bases at J, with 8 bases between the two ends. Germline V gene lookup returns CDR1 KGHSH and CDR2 LQKENI. The CDR3 runs to 13 residues. CDR3 region: CASSPGGPYEQYF. For the CDR3, the DNA is TGTGCCAGCTCACCGGGGGGGCCCTACGAGCAGTACTTC.